The 30 T cell receptor beta chains below come from one sample, sequenced in a study of Tregs in tolerant kidney transplant recipients. Repertoires were generated with immunoSEQ multiplex PCR, while TCRdb's copy carries only in-frame clones and drops some. The data include fewer than 40,000 clones; the top ten clones carry roughly 7.1%. The starting material was CD8+ T cells from blood, obtained before the transplant. These receptors originate from a human donor who received a combined kidney and bone marrow transplant.

Worth noting for this clone: The read finishes 3 residues shy of the CDR3 end, and the germline J gene is used to complete it. V usage is TRBV19 and J usage is TRBJ1-1, with D possibly being TRBD1 (6 bases). CDR1 is LNHDA, CDR2 SQIVND, per germline (reference sequence). The CDR3 length is 11 residues. Trimming cost V 9 bases and J 6 bases, with 11 bases left between them. The covered CDR3 bases are TGTGCCAGCTCACAGGGTTCTGAA. Its protein product is CASSQGSE. The full CDR3 is CASSQGSEAFF.

As concerns this clone: The CDR3 end falls 3 residues outside the read, so it is completed with the germline J gene. The genes are TRBV19 and TRBJ1-2; D ambiguous. This CDR3 is built from 12 residues. V was pared by 7 bases and J by 3 bases, with 9 bases between. Germline V CDR1 and CDR2: LNHDA, SQIVND (reference sequence). CDR3 sequence: CASKVSDYGYTF. The sequenced CDR3 bases are TGTGCCAGTAAGGTGTCAGACTATGGC. Drawing the rest from reference TRBV19 and TRBJ1-2, the complete variable domain is DGGITQSPKYLFRKEGQNVTLSCEQNLNHDAMYWYRQDPGQGLRLIYYSQIVNDFQKGDIAEGYSVSREKKESFPLTVTSAQKNPTAFYLCASKVSDYGYTFGSGTRLTVV.

A note on this clone: The CDR3 end falls 3 residues outside the read, so it is completed with the germline J gene. V gene TRBV11-3 combines with J gene TRBJ2-1, with 8 bases identical to TRBD2. J gave up 5 bases and V 3 bases, and 6 bases lay outside the gene matches. Per germline, CDR1 SGHNT and CDR2 YENEEA. This CDR3 is built from 15 residues. This chain's CDR3 is CASSFRTSPNNEQFF. The CDR3 DNA, read in part, is TGTGCCAGCAGCTTCAGGACTAGCCCTAACAATGAG. Full variable domain (rest looked up from reference TRBV11-3 and TRBJ2-1): EAGVVQSPRYKIIEKKQPVAFWCNPISGHNTLYWYLQNLGQGPELLIRYENEEAVDDSQLPKDRFSAERLKGVDSTLKIQPAELGDSAVYLCASSFRTSPNNEQFFGPGTRLTVL.

The CDR3 protein is CASSDGSGGPNTGELFF. The DNA read from the CDR3 is TGTGCCAGCAGTGACGGCAGCGGGGGGCCGAACACCGGGGAG. J is TRBJ2-2 and V is TRBV6-4, with TRBD2 matching over 9 bases. The CDR3 goes on 3 residues after the read ends, and that part is filled in from the germline J gene. The CDR3 is 17 amino acids. In germline, CDR1 is MRHNA, CDR2 SNTAGT. Losses at the gene ends were 2 bases for V and 0 bases for J; bases not matched to a gene: 4.

The CDR3 loop reads CASSLEAGPAPDTQYF. CDR3 bases read: TGTGCCAGCAGCTTAGAGGCGGGCCCGGCCCCAGATACG. This chain uses TRBV7-6 with TRBJ2-3, with a weak D call TRBD2 (5 bases). The CDR3 goes on 3 residues after the read ends, and that part is filled in from the germline J gene. The germline V gene encodes CDR1 SGHVS and CDR2 FNYEAQ. With 1 base removed from V and 4 bases from J, the gap between germline ends came to 15 bases. This CDR3 is 16 amino acids long.

Regarding this clone: The read stops 3 residues short of the end of the CDR3; the missing end is completed from the germline J gene. V is TRBV6-2 or TRBV6-3 and J is TRBJ2-5; 12 nucleotides match TRBD2. Per germline, CDR1 MNHEY and CDR2 SVGEGT. The ends lost 6 bases at V and 2 bases at J; junction bases unmatched: 10. The CDR3 covers 17 residues. The CDR3 reads CASRNFRLAGEQETQYF. The sequenced CDR3 bases are TGTGCCAGCAGAAACTTCCGACTAGCGGGAGAACAAGAGACC.

In regard to this clone: Read data end 3 residues before the CDR3 end; the end is taken from the germline J gene. The chain joins TRBV7-8 to TRBJ2-7; TRBD2 matches 7 bases. The V gene end was trimmed by 0 bases and the J gene end by 2 bases; junction bases not matched to a gene: 7. Per germline, CDR1 SGHVS and CDR2 FQNEAQ. The CDR3 is 16 residues long. The sequenced CDR3 bases are TGTGCCAGCAGCTTAGCGGAGAAGGGACTACCCTACGAG. Translating it yields CASSLAEKGLPYE. The whole CDR3 region reads CASSLAEKGLPYEQYF. Full variable domain (missing parts from reference TRBV7-8 and TRBJ2-7): GAGVSQSPRYKVAKRGQDVALRCDPISGHVSLFWYQQALGQGPEFLTYFQNEAQLDKSGLPSDRFFAERPEGSVSTLKIQRTQQEDSAVYLCASSLAEKGLPYEQYFGPGTRLTVT.

Of note for this clone: The CDR3 end falls 3 residues outside the read, so it is completed with the germline J gene. The chain has TRBV13 and TRBJ2-7; 8 bases agree with TRBD1. The ends lost 4 bases at V and 1 base at J; junction bases unmatched: 6. Germline V CDR1 and CDR2: PRHDT, FYEKMQ (reference sequence). The CDR3 contains 15 residues. The chain's CDR3 is CASSYGTGPSYEQYF. The CDR3 DNA, read in part, is TGTGCCAGCAGCTACGGGACAGGCCCTTCCTACGAG.

Concerning this clone: The read is 3 residues too short to cover the CDR3 end, so that end is filled in from the germline J gene. The V and J genes are TRBV11-2 and TRBJ2-7; 9 bases match TRBD1. Germline loops: CDR1 SGHAT, CDR2 FQNNGV. The CDR3 length is 14 residues. V lost 5 bases, J lost 2 bases, and 4 bases stayed unmatched. The CDR3: CASSMGQGPYEQYF. The sequenced part of the CDR3 DNA is TGTGCCAGCAGCATGGGACAGGGCCCCTACGAG.

On this clone: Sequencing ends 3 residues short of the CDR3 end; the germline J gene provides the rest. The chain employs TRBV7-9 and TRBJ1-2, with D uncertain. This CDR3 region has 11 residues. The V gene's germline CDR1 is SEHNR and CDR2 FQNEAQ (reference sequence). The CDR3 bases that were read are TGTGCCATCCGCGGGCCGACCTAC. Encoded protein: CAIRGPTY. The whole CDR3 sequence is CAIRGPTYYTF.

Concerning this clone: The read halts 3 residues ahead of the CDR3 end, with the missing end drawn from the germline J gene. The V gene is TRBV7-2, the J gene TRBJ1-2; no firm D call. Per germline, CDR1 SGHTA and CDR2 FQGNSA. V lost 5 bases, J lost 2 bases, and 15 bases lay in between. The CDR3 contains 15 residues. The CDR3 here is CASSPTLNGNYGYTF. Partial CDR3 DNA: TGTGCCAGCAGCCCGACTTTAAACGGAAACTATGGC.

About this clone itself: Read data end 3 residues before the CDR3 end; the end is taken from the germline J gene. The chain combines TRBV7-2 with TRBJ2-5, with TRBD2 matching 9 bases. In germline, CDR1 is SGHTA, CDR2 FQGNSA. The V and J ends lost 0 bases and 3 bases, in that order; junction bases with no gene match: 2. This CDR3 has 15 amino acids. The CDR3 sequence is CASSLARLAEETQYF. CDR3 bases read: TGTGCCAGCAGCTTAGCCCGACTAGCGGAAGAGACC.

Concerning this clone itself: The missing CDR3 end, 3 residues past where the read stops, is filled in from the germline J gene. The V gene is TRBV5-6, the J gene TRBJ1-1; 12 positions match TRBD1. With V trimmed by 3 bases and J by 6 bases, 3 bases remained unmatched. Germline V gene data show CDR1 as SGHDT and CDR2 as YYEEEE. This CDR3 spans 14 amino acids. The covered CDR3 bases are TGTGCCAGCAGCTCTGGGACAGGGGGCTCTGAA. This gives the protein CASSSGTGGSE. The whole CDR3 region reads CASSSGTGGSEAFF.

Remarks on this clone: Read sequence stops 3 residues before the CDR3 end, and the germline J gene provides the missing end. The chain uses TRBV7-9 and TRBJ2-7, with 11 positions matching TRBD2. After removal of 7 bases from V and 3 bases from J, the junction contained 5 bases not matched to a gene. The CDR3 covers 14 residues. CDR1 is SEHNR and CDR2 is FQNEAQ in the germline V gene (reference sequence). The CDR3: CASTSGTSGYEQYF. CDR3 DNA (partial): TGTGCCAGCACCTCCGGGACTAGCGGCTACGAG.

CDR3 DNA, as far as it was read: TGTGCCAGCAGCTTAGGACAGCTCTACGAG. As protein: CASSLGQLYE. The whole CDR3 region reads CASSLGQLYEQYF. The V gene is TRBV7-9, the J gene TRBJ2-7, with D possibly matching TRBD1 (5 bases). The observed sequence ends 3 residues before the CDR3 terminus, with the missing tail filled in from the germline J gene. There are 13 residues in the CDR3. Trimming removed 1 base at V and 3 bases at J, with 7 bases between. From germline, CDR1 is SEHNR and CDR2 FQNEAQ (reference sequence).

With respect to this clone: The sequenced fragment ends 3 residues before the CDR3 boundary, so the rest is inferred from the germline J gene. The chain carries TRBV6-2 or TRBV6-3 and TRBJ2-5; 11 nucleotides match TRBD2. The germline V gene encodes CDR1 MNHEY and CDR2 SVGEGT. CDR3 length: 15 amino acids. Trimming cost V 2 bases and J 4 bases; bases outside gene matches: 3. The covered CDR3 bases are TGTGCCAGCAGTTACCTAGGGACTAGCGGAGAGACC. It specifies CASSYLGTSGET. From start to end, the CDR3 is CASSYLGTSGETQYF.

Of note for this clone: With the read ending 3 residues before the CDR3 end, the germline J gene is used to fill in that end. The rearrangement uses TRBV7-9 and TRBJ2-7; D gene unclear. This CDR3 has 11 amino acids. Trimming left V 5 bases short and J 2 bases short, with 4 bases between. Germline values: CDR1 SEHNR, CDR2 FQNEAQ (reference sequence). The sequenced CDR3 bases are TGTGCCAGCAGCCCCGCCTACGAG. As protein: CASSPAYE. The CDR3 in full is CASSPAYEQYF.

Of note for this clone: The CDR3 end is not reached by the read, which stops 3 residues before it; the germline J gene fills it in. The chain joins TRBV5-1 to TRBJ1-4, with 8 bases lining up with TRBD1. CDR1 is SGHRS and CDR2 is YFSETQ in the germline V gene. V lost 1 base to trimming and J lost 5 bases; unmatched junction nucleotides: 4. The CDR3 length is 15 residues. This chain's CDR3 is CASSLRPGGNEKLFF. The part of the CDR3 DNA that was read is TGCGCCAGCAGCTTGAGACCAGGGGGCAATGAAAAA.

As regards this clone: The read ends 3 residues early relative to the CDR3; the germline J gene fills the gap. The chain has TRBV29-1 and TRBJ1-2; TRBD1 might be the D (5 bases). This CDR3 comprises 11 residues. The germline gives CDR1 SQVTM, CDR2 ANQGSEA. The CDR3 sequence is CSVETEGGYTF. The part of the CDR3 DNA that was read is TGCAGCGTTGAGACAGAGGGGGGC.

A remark on this clone: The CDR3 end falls 3 residues outside the read, so it is completed with the germline J gene. The V and J genes are TRBV2 and TRBJ2-2; D gene unclear. CDR1 is SNHLY, CDR2 FYNNEI, per germline. The V and J ends lost 8 bases and 7 bases respectively, with 14 bases between them. This CDR3 region has 13 residues. CDR3 sequence reads: CASYSLEIGELFF. The CDR3 bases that were read are TGTGCCAGCTATAGCCTAGAAATCGGGGAG.

Remarks on this clone: The read comes to an end 3 residues before the CDR3 does, leaving the germline J gene to fill in the end. This chain connects TRBV7-6 to TRBJ2-5, with 10 bases matching TRBD1. The germline V gene encodes CDR1 SGHVS and CDR2 FNYEAQ. With V trimmed by 3 bases and J by 4 bases, 5 bases remained unmatched. The CDR3 loop spans 15 amino acids. This chain's CDR3 is CASSFRTGGGETQYF. Incomplete CDR3 DNA: TGTGCCAGCAGCTTTCGGACAGGGGGTGGAGAGACC.

CDR3 DNA (partial): TGTGCCAGCAGCTTGGTAGGAGGGGGCGCAGATACG. It is translated as CASSLVGGGADT. The whole CDR3 protein is CASSLVGGGADTQYF. The V gene is TRBV5-8, the J gene TRBJ2-3, with D possibly matching TRBD1 (7 bases). The read falls 3 residues short of the CDR3 end, and the missing part is taken from the germline J gene. The V gene's germline CDR1 is SGHTS and CDR2 YDEGEE. V was shortened by 0 bases and J by 4 bases, with 12 bases between the two germline ends. The CDR3 is made up of 15 amino acids.

Details on this clone: Read coverage stops 3 residues before the CDR3 terminus; the germline J gene supplies the remainder. The J gene is TRBJ1-2, the V gene TRBV5-1; the match to TRBD1 covers 7 bases. J lost 4 bases, V lost 3 bases, and 9 bases had no gene match. The CDR3 is made up of 15 amino acids. Germline-derived CDR1 and CDR2 are SGHRS and YFSETQ. The CDR3 spells CASSSTGMDAYGYTF. The sequenced part of the CDR3 DNA is TGCGCCAGCAGCTCGACAGGGATGGATGCCTATGGC.

For this clone: The read ends 3 residues early relative to the CDR3; the germline J gene fills the gap. The chain joins TRBV18 to TRBJ1-2, with 10 bases that match TRBD1. CDR3 size: 18 residues. Trimming at V came to 2 bases and at J to 4 bases, leaving 13 bases not matched to a gene. Germline CDR1 KGHSH, CDR2 LQKENI. CDR3 bases read: TGTGCCAGCTCACCAAACCCGAGTCCCGGACAGGGGGGCTATGGC. Its translation is CASSPNPSPGQGGYG. The whole CDR3 reads CASSPNPSPGQGGYGYTF.

As for this clone: The read ends 3 residues before the CDR3 terminus; that terminus is restored from the germline J gene. This rearrangement joins TRBV5-1 to TRBJ2-7; D possibly corresponds to TRBD2 (5 bases). The CDR3 totals 14 residues. Germline V gives CDR1 SGHRS, CDR2 YFSETQ. V was pared by 4 bases and J by 0 bases, with 11 bases between. Partial CDR3 DNA: TGCGCCAGCAGCCTCTCAGCGGACTCCTACGAG. This gives the protein CASSLSADSYE. The whole CDR3 reads CASSLSADSYEQYF.

To note about this clone: Read coverage stops 3 residues before the CDR3 terminus; the germline J gene supplies the remainder. The rearrangement uses TRBV7-9 and TRBJ2-5; 9 nucleotides agree with TRBD1. The CDR3 runs to 14 residues. The junction had 3 bases not matched to a gene; V was cut back by 6 bases and J by 1 base. Germline V gene data show CDR1 as SEHNR and CDR2 as FQNEAQ (reference sequence). Partial CDR3 DNA: TGTGCCAGCAGAATGACAGGGGGCCAAGAGACC. It specifies CASRMTGGQET. The entire CDR3 is CASRMTGGQETQYF.

Of note for this clone: The read stops 3 residues short of the end of the CDR3; the missing end is completed from the germline J gene. The chain links TRBV7-8 to TRBJ2-3, with TRBD2 matching over 8 bases. Germline-derived CDR1 and CDR2 are SGHVS and FQNEAQ. The J segment lost 4 bases and the V segment lost 1 base, leaving 10 bases of the junction unmatched. This CDR3 is built from 17 residues. CDR3 DNA (partial): TGTGCCAGCAGCTTAGTCCGTAGCGGGGTAATGCCAGATACG. It yields the protein CASSLVRSGVMPDT. The CDR3 in full is CASSLVRSGVMPDTQYF.

To note about this clone: The sequence runs out 3 residues before the end of the CDR3; the remainder is reconstructed from the germline J gene. V is TRBV5-6 and J is TRBJ2-7; maybe TRBD1 (6 bases). V lost 3 bases and J lost 3, with 16 bases in between. CDR3 size: 15 residues. Germline assignment: CDR1 SGHDT and CDR2 YYEEEE. CDR3 region: CASSYAATGFYEQYF. The CDR3 bases that were read are TGTGCCAGCAGCTACGCCGCCACAGGGTTCTACGAG.

Notes on this clone: The DNA ends 3 residues before the CDR3 does, and the rest of the CDR3 is filled in from the germline J gene. This chain uses TRBV30 with TRBJ2-3, with 8 bases fitting TRBD2. The CDR3 extends over 15 amino acids. Germline V CDR1 and CDR2: GTSNPN, SVGIG (reference sequence). V was clipped by 1 base and J by 4 bases; unmatched bases: 7. The DNA read from the CDR3 is TGTGCCTGGAGTGGGGGACTAGAGGGGGCAGATACG. Its translation is CAWSGGLEGADT. In full, the CDR3 reads CAWSGGLEGADTQYF.

Notes on this clone: The observed sequence ends 3 residues before the CDR3 terminus, with the missing tail filled in from the germline J gene. The J gene is TRBJ2-7, the V gene TRBV5-6, with a tentative D call TRBD2 (5 bases). CDR1 SGHDT and CDR2 YYEEEE come from the germline V gene. There are 14 residues in the CDR3. Trimming took off 5 bases at V and 3 bases at J, with 15 bases between the two ends. CDR3 bases read: TGTGCCAGCAGTGAGGCCGCGGGCCTCTACGAG. This gives the protein CASSEAAGLYE. The whole CDR3 sequence reads CASSEAAGLYEQYF. The full variable domain, its missing parts supplied by reference TRBV5-6 and TRBJ2-7, is DAGVTQSPTHLIKTRGQQVTLRCSPKSGHDTVSWYQQALGQGPQFIFQYYEEEERQRGNFPDRFSGHQFPNYSSELNVNALLLGDSALYLCASSEAAGLYEQYFGPGTRLTVT.